Included here is one TCR beta chain sequence, with context. Its target is not known. The junction does not match germline at one end; this may be a read error. The data stem from a study of cytomegalovirus exposure and HLA in healthy donors. General study points: Later on, a genetic analysis was performed. It linked a missense variant in DCLRE1C with V- and J-gene trimming of TCR beta. Accurate prediction of most subjects' HLA-A and HLA-B alleles from TCR beta sequences was reported. TCR sequences were mostly rare, though some public TCRs occurred in many donors.

The CDR3 sequence is 15 residues long. The V gene's germline CDR1 is SSHAT and CDR2 FNYEAQ (reference sequence). The PCR contained 60 Vbeta and 13 Jbeta primers. The repertoire was sequenced with immunoSEQ multiplex PCR; TCRdb's copy has only in-frame clones and lacks some. In the table there are 150,000 to 200,000 clones, around 83% of which are singletons. The source is a man aged 25-45 years in good health and CMV-seropositive. Sequencing input: PBMCs. The chain joins TRBV7-7 to TRBJ2-5; 8 positions match TRBD1. The end of the DNA is better explained by TRBJ2-7, so the J call may be wrong. The CDR3 sequence: CASSLYRGAPYEQYF. DNA of the CDR3: TGTGCTAGCAGCCTGTACAGGGGGGCCCCCTACGAGCAGTACTTC.